This TCR beta chain comes out of a study of blood T cells in healthy people across ages (dated by TCRdb to 2013 to 2016). For the study in its entirety: In model experiments, template switching captured about one uniquely barcoded TCR beta cDNA molecule for every two T cells. Using deep sequencing normalized with unique cDNA molecular identifiers, the study measured how TCR beta repertoire diversity changes with age. Four age groups were formed from the donors: young (average approximately 15 years), middle-aged (approximately 39), aged (about 68) and long-lived (less than 85). Donors of different ages were randomly distributed across sequencing lanes to avoid experimental bias. The study analyzed two additional independent replicas of 1 million unique cDNA reads from the same blood draw for two donors, one aged 18 to 29 and one aged 80 or older.

Donors were approximately 42 systemically healthy Caucasian individuals from Russia aged about 6 to 100 years. Each donor gave 8 to 10 milliliters of peripheral blood, drawn into EDTA-treated Vacutainer tubes. PBMCs were isolated by Ficoll-Paque density-gradient centrifugation, with at least 6 million obtained per sample. Total RNA was extracted from PBMCs with Trizol reagent, with at least 6 micrograms obtained per sample. For every donor, an aliquot of PBMCs went through flow cytometry to measure the percentages of naive CD45RAhigh/CD27high T cells. General conclusions and limits of the study: Total diversity estimates from one million sequenced T cells were considered lower bounds and underestimates. Observed TCR beta diversity per million T cells fell roughly linearly with age, and a significant reduction was already apparent by age around 44. Because the CMV infection status of the donors was unknown, age-related changes in expanded clonotypes may potentially have been confounded. Since profiling was done on bulk unsorted PBMCs, naive and antigen-experienced compartments could not be conclusively compared. The long-lived group showed more naive CD4+ T cells, fewer expanded clones and increased TCR diversity than the aged group, suggesting age selection. The percentage of naive T cells measured by flow cytometry correlated strongly with observed TCR beta diversity.

The germline V gene yields SGHVS for CDR1 and FQNEAQ for CDR2. V is reduced by 6 bases and J by 2 bases, leaving a spacing of 16 bases between them. From the cysteine up to the phenylalanine, the CDR3 has a length of 15 residues. Only the CDR3 portion is preserved as DNA: 45 bases, with reading frame beginning at the first base. This clonotype was counted a few times. What antigen it recognizes has not been identified. Base-call qualities are not available, and no considerably larger clone is one nucleotide away. Libraries were made using 5' RACE. Sequencing used an Illumina HiSeq 2500. A second PCR of about 7 to 12 cycles was run with a J-beta primer mix and a sample-barcoded 5' primer. A template-switch 5' adaptor carrying 12 random nucleotides introduced a unique molecular identifier onto each TCR beta cDNA molecule. Each sample yielded at least 2.5 million CDR3-containing paired-end reads. First-strand cDNA was synthesized from all RNA with the Mint cDNA synthesis kit, primed by a TRBC-specific oligonucleotide. All cDNA was treated with uracil-DNA glycosylase and then went through a first 18-cycle PCR with the universal primers M1SS and BC2_uni_R. The paper's data handling went like this. Each sample was normalized by randomly selecting 1 million high-quality reads, each carrying a distinct molecular identifier. Instead of being binned into consensus sequences, reads with shared molecular identifiers were discarded. MiTCR, with a Q25 quality threshold and the strictest error-elimination algorithm, was used for CDR3 identification, clonotype clustering and error correction. A nonparametric unseen species model using Euler transformation provided a lower-bound estimate of total TCR beta diversity. TCRdb ran its own pipeline on the public reads, namely fastp trimming at Q25 and MiXCR clone calling, and kept in-frame beta chains. Rows are combined by CDR3 protein, so each entry shows the most common genes and DNA. The V and J calls shown here were made by TCRdb, not taken from the authors' results. This sample holds approximately 1.5 million distinct CDR3 sequences; about 35% were observed only once. The top ten clones comprise roughly 12% of the sample.

The origin of this receptor is a woman under 40 in good health. Sequencing was done on a sample of blood. The rearranged chain carries TRBV7-8 and TRBJ1-1, and possibly TRBD1, on 6 matching bases. The CDR3 protein: CASRQKGGPNTEAFF. In nucleotide form, the sequence is TGTGCCAGCAGACAGAAGGGGGGTCCCAACACTGAAGCTTTCTTT.